This T cell receptor beta chain is from a study of post-analysis software for immune sequencing data. Study-wide points: F measure grouped same-batch samples tightly together. Patients showed TRBV5-6, TRBV5-1 and TRBV20-1 among five TRBV segments more frequent than in controls. Among multiple sclerosis patients, normalized Chao1 diversity was significantly below that of controls.

Prepared libraries of TCR beta cDNA carried unique molecular identifiers. Researchers reported approximately 480,000 cDNA molecules coming from around 1 to 10 million T cells. MiXCR was run by TCRdb on the PCR reads, yielding one entry per CDR3 protein. This sample has 380,000 or so distinct CDR3 sequences; approximately 38% occur once, and the top ten carry 13%. This clonotype turned up a few times. Its antigen is undetermined. Germline loops: CDR1 SEHNR, CDR2 FQNEAQ (reference sequence). Trimming stripped 5 bases from V and 7 bases from J, with 18 bases between. The CDR3 loop spans 15 amino acids. The specimen was blood. The chain links TRBV7-9 to TRBJ2-1; weak D call: TRBD2 (5 bases). The clonotype originates from a girl under 18 with multiple sclerosis. This CDR3 reads CASSPQRIRGNEQFF. The CDR3 nucleotides are TGTGCCAGCAGCCCTCAGCGTATTCGGGGAAATGAGCAGTTCTTC.